The 29 T cell receptor beta chains given below trace back to one sample, sequenced in a study of human T cells and chemical hapten exposure. MiXCR, run by TCRdb on the RACE reads, gives a single entry per CDR3 protein. The repertoire includes some 96,000 distinct CDR3 sequences, about 9% of them detected once, and approximately 1.9% sits in the top ten. Regarding time point: patch test 2, 6 weeks after DPC sensitization. Sample treatment: therapeutic diphenylcyclopropenone sensitization with weekly scalp DPC. The source material was whole blood, sampled in connection with sensitization to the hapten diphenylcyclopropenone (DPC). The receptors derive from a woman in her 40s with alopecia areata. Some clones in this sample may be carry-over from other donors' samples.

This clonotype was recorded at least ten times. J is TRBJ2-1 and V is TRBV5-1, with D unresolved. CDR3 size: 14 residues. CDR1 and CDR2 from the germline V gene are SGHRS and YFSETQ. V was clipped by 0 bases and J by 6 bases, with 10 bases between them. In DNA form, the CDR3 reads TGCGCCAGCAGCTTGGGCCCAGCATCCAATGAGCAGTTCTTC. Protein sequence: CASSLGPASNEQFF.

On this clonotype: One end of the junction fails to match germline, which may point to a read error. The chain employs TRBV2 and TRBJ2-1; maybe TRBD2 (6 bases). Germline V gene lookup returns CDR1 SNHLY and CDR2 FYNNEI. This CDR3 region has 12 residues. Here the CDR3 reads CASRLLASEQIF. The CDR3 nucleotides are TGTGCCAGCAGATTACTAGCCAGTGAGCAGATCTTC. The variable domain in full, completed from reference TRBV2 and TRBJ2-1, reads EPEVTQTPSHQVTQMGQEVILRCVPISNHLYFYWYRQILGQKVEFLVSFYNNEISEKSEIFDDQFSVERPDGSNFTLKIRSTKLEDSAMYFCASRLLASEQIFGPGTRLTVL.

In this sample, this clonotype turned up many times. The chain has TRBV19 and TRBJ1-5; 9 nucleotides agree with TRBD1. CDR3 length: 15 amino acids. CDR1 and CDR2 from the germline V gene are LNHDA and SQIVND (reference sequence). Unmatched junction bases numbered 8, after V lost 5 bases and J lost 6 bases. The CDR3 DNA is TGTGCCAGTAGTCTTCCGGGACAGGGCACTCAGCCCCAGCATTTT. The encoded protein is CASSLPGQGTQPQHF.

In this sample, this clonotype turned up a few times. This chain joins TRBV7-2 and TRBJ2-1; the match to TRBD2 covers 12 bases. This CDR3 is 15 amino acids long. Germline V gives CDR1 SGHTA, CDR2 FQGNSA. Trimming at V came to 5 bases and at J to 9 bases, leaving 8 bases not matched to a gene. The CDR3 loop is CASSRRTSGELEQFF. CDR3 DNA: TGTGCCAGCAGCAGACGGACTAGCGGGGAACTTGAGCAGTTCTTC.

There are a few counts of this clonotype. The chain couples TRBV11-2 to TRBJ1-3, with no clear D. The length of the CDR3 is 17 residues. V was shortened by 5 bases and J by 0 bases, with 17 bases between the two germline ends. The germline gives CDR1 SGHAT, CDR2 FQNNGV. In nucleotides, the CDR3 is TGTGCCAGCAGCCCGTACGGGCCGGAGAGCTCTGGAAACACCATATATTTT. It translates to CASSPYGPESSGNTIYF.

This clonotype was seen many times. The chain links TRBV30 to TRBJ2-6; TRBD1 is a possible D gene (6 bases). V lost 3 bases to trimming and J lost 0 bases, with 12 bases between them. The CDR3 contains 16 residues. Germline V CDR1 and CDR2: GTSNPN, SVGIG (reference sequence). Here the CDR3 DNA reads TGTGCCTGGAGCCGGGACACCCACTCTGGGGCCAACGTCCTGACTTTC. Its translation: CAWSRDTHSGANVLTF.

A few counts support this clonotype. The J gene is TRBJ2-7, the V gene TRBV7-2, with 13 bases lining up with TRBD2. This CDR3 contains 17 residues. Per the germline V gene, CDR1 is SGHTA and CDR2 is FQGNSA. The trim removed 0 bases at V and 5 bases at J, leaving 7 bases unmatched. CDR3 in amino acids: CASSLAGSGTSGNEQYF. The CDR3 DNA reads TGTGCCAGCAGCTTAGCTGGGTCCGGGACTAGCGGGAACGAGCAGTACTTC.

This clonotype occurred many times. The chain couples TRBV19 to TRBJ1-4; no clear D gene. The V and J ends lost 4 bases and 8 bases respectively, with 11 bases between them. The length of the CDR3 is 13 residues. The germline gives CDR1 LNHDA, CDR2 SQIVND (reference sequence). In nucleotides, the CDR3 is TGTGCCAGTAGTACCCGGGCGTTGGAAAAACTGTTTTTT. This encodes CASSTRALEKLFF. The variable domain in full, with the rest retrieved from reference TRBV19 and TRBJ1-4, is DGGITQSPKYLFRKEGQNVTLSCEQNLNHDAMYWYRQDPGQGLRLIYYSQIVNDFQKGDIAEGYSVSREKKESFPLTVTSAQKNPTAFYLCASSTRALEKLFFGSGTQLSVL.

This chain uses TRBV28 with TRBJ2-1; D might be TRBD1 or TRBD2, each matching 5 bases. V was trimmed by 3 bases and J by 1 base, leaving 16 bases between them. This CDR3 spans 17 amino acids. The germline gives CDR1 MDHEN, CDR2 SYDVKM. CDR3: CASSLVFGATSYNEQFF. In nucleotides, the CDR3 is TGTGCCAGCAGTTTGGTTTTCGGGGCAACTTCCTACAATGAGCAGTTCTTC.

This clonotype was seen at least ten times. The chain couples TRBV5-1 to TRBJ2-1; weak D call: TRBD2 (5 bases). This CDR3 is built from 12 residues. Germline-derived CDR1 and CDR2 are SGHRS and YFSETQ. Between the trimmed V and J ends, which lost 2 bases and 9 bases, there was a span of 9 bases. CDR3 residues: CASSLWESEQFF. As DNA, the CDR3 is TGCGCCAGCAGCTTATGGGAGAGTGAGCAGTTCTTC. The full variable domain, rest sourced from reference TRBV5-1 and TRBJ2-1, is KAGVTQTPRYLIKTRGQQVTLSCSPISGHRSVSWYQQTPGQGLQFLFEYFSETQRNKGNFPGRFSGRQFSNSRSEMNVSTLELGDSALYLCASSLWESEQFFGPGTRLTVL.

J is TRBJ2-3 and V is TRBV9; D is unresolved. V dropped 0 bases and J dropped 4 bases, with 12 bases sitting between them. Germline loops: CDR1 SGDLS, CDR2 YYNGEE. This CDR3 region has 15 residues. CDR3 DNA sequence: TGTGCCAGCAGCGTAGCCCTTATTACAGCAGATACGCAGTATTTT. Protein: CASSVALITADTQYF.

This clonotype was observed a few times. The chain employs TRBV29-1 and TRBJ1-1; D gene uncertain. Between the trimmed V and J ends, which lost 5 bases and 4 bases, there was a span of 8 bases. This CDR3 is 11 amino acids long. Germline V gene sequence: CDR1 SQVTM, CDR2 ANQGSEA. Written as DNA, the CDR3 is TGCAGCGTTAATAGGGCCACTGAAGCTTTCTTT. This translates into CSVNRATEAFF.

This clonotype was counted ten times or more. CDR3 sequence (DNA): TGCAGTGCTGATCCCAGGAGGACTAGCACAGATACGCAGTATTTT. It is translated as CSADPRRTSTDTQYF. The chain uses TRBV20-1 and TRBJ2-3; D might be TRBD2 (5 bases). The CDR3 runs to 15 residues. CDR1 and CDR2 (germline): DFQATT, SNEGSKA (reference sequence). V was shortened by 5 bases and J by 0 bases, with 15 bases between the two germline ends.

The rearrangement joins TRBV4-2 to TRBJ2-2, with D possibly being TRBD2 (5 bases). The CDR3 has 17 amino acids. The V and J ends lost 5 bases and 0 bases respectively, with 16 bases between them. Germline values: CDR1 LGHNA, CDR2 YNFKEQ. The CDR3 DNA reads TGTGCCAGCAGCAAAGGTATACAGCGGTCGAACACCGGGGAGCTGTTTTTT. Encoded protein: CASSKGIQRSNTGELFF.

This rearrangement joins TRBV11-3 to TRBJ2-7; 7 nucleotides agree with TRBD2. Trimming removed 2 bases from V and 2 bases from J; junction bases left unmatched: 6. CDR1 is SGHNT and CDR2 is YENEEA in the germline V gene. The CDR3 has 15 residues. The chain's CDR3 is CASSLSSGTTYEQYF. The CDR3 DNA sequence: TGTGCCAGCAGCTTAAGCAGCGGGACCACCTACGAGCAGTACTTC.

The rearrangement links TRBV7-3 to TRBJ2-1, with TRBD2 matching 7 bases. The CDR3 extends over 16 amino acids. Per the germline V gene, CDR1 is SGHTA and CDR2 is FQGTGA. Trimming cost V 1 base and J 2 bases; bases outside gene matches: 5. The CDR3 reads CASSLMGREPYNEQFF. CDR3 sequence (DNA): TGTGCCAGCAGCTTAATGGGGCGGGAGCCCTACAATGAGCAGTTCTTC. The entire variable domain, with the rest obtained from reference TRBV7-3 and TRBJ2-1, is as follows: GAGVSQTPSNKVTEKGKYVELRCDPISGHTALYWYRQSLGQGPEFLIYFQGTGAADDSGLPNDRFFAVRPEGSVSTLKIQRTERGDSAVYLCASSLMGREPYNEQFFGPGTRLTVL.

This clonotype was seen repeatedly, ten times or more. The CDR3 protein is CASSLSVARSYNEQFF. In nucleotides, the CDR3 is TGTGCCAGCTCACTCTCGGTTGCACGCTCCTACAATGAGCAGTTCTTC. This chain uses TRBV18 with TRBJ2-1; D gene ambiguous. CDR3 length: 16 residues. Trimming took 4 bases from V and 0 from J, leaving 13 bases between them. CDR1 is KGHSH and CDR2 is LQKENI in the germline V gene.

The chain uses TRBV6-1 and TRBJ2-7, with 8 bases fitting TRBD1. Germline trimming cut 7 bases from V and 4 bases from J; bases unmatched to any gene: 9. Germline values: CDR1 MNHNS, CDR2 SASEGT. The CDR3 has 14 residues. The CDR3 spells CASTTTGVKYEQYF. CDR3 DNA: TGTGCCAGCACAACGACAGGGGTTAAATACGAGCAGTACTTC.

This clonotype appeared many times. The chain is built from TRBV28 and TRBJ2-5; possible D gene TRBD2, 5 bases. Germline values: CDR1 MDHEN, CDR2 SYDVKM. The CDR3 extends over 12 amino acids. V lost 6 bases and J 5 bases, leaving 10 bases between the germline ends. CDR3 sequence: CASRDPGETQYF. CDR3 nucleotide sequence: TGTGCCAGCAGAGACCCGGGGGAGACCCAGTACTTC.

A few counts support this clonotype. V usage is TRBV27 and J usage is TRBJ2-6; D uncertain. In germline, CDR1 is MNHEY, CDR2 SMNVEV (reference sequence). The V end was cut by 2 bases, the J end by 4 bases, with 9 bases between. This CDR3 has 15 residues. DNA for the CDR3: TGTGCCAGCAGTTTACCCGGACCCGGGGCCAACGTCCTGACTTTC. Encoded protein: CASSLPGPGANVLTF.

This clonotype was counted only a few times. The chain carries TRBV12-3 or TRBV12-4 and TRBJ2-2; D is possibly TRBD2 (6 bases). Trimming took off 1 base at V and 6 bases at J, with 9 bases between the two ends. The length of the CDR3 is 14 residues. Here the CDR3 reads CASSLGTISGELFF. The CDR3 DNA sequence: TGTGCCAGCAGTTTAGGGACTATATCCGGGGAGCTGTTTTTT.

The rearrangement uses TRBV6-1 and TRBJ2-3; D perhaps matches TRBD2 (6 bases). Germline V gives CDR1 MNHNS, CDR2 SASEGT. This CDR3 comprises 14 residues. Between the trimmed V and J ends, which lost 5 bases and 6 bases, there was a span of 15 bases. The CDR3 here is CASSPPRDLDTQYF. CDR3 sequence (DNA): TGTGCCAGCAGTCCCCCGCGGGACTTGGATACGCAGTATTTT.

This clonotype showed up many times. The rearrangement uses TRBV7-2 and TRBJ2-5; D is ambiguous. Germline V CDR1 and CDR2: SGHTA, FQGNSA. There are 15 residues in the CDR3. V lost 1 base and J 5 bases, leaving 14 bases between the germline ends. The DNA of the CDR3 is TGTGCCAGCAGCTTAGTTGACTCCCCCGGGGAGACCCAGTACTTC. Protein product: CASSLVDSPGETQYF. The variable domain in full, completed from reference TRBV7-2 and TRBJ2-5, reads GAGVSQSPSNKVTEKGKDVELRCDPISGHTALYWYRQSLGQGLEFLIYFQGNSAPDKSGLPSDRFSAERTGGSVSTLTIQRTQQEDSAVYLCASSLVDSPGETQYFGPGTRLLVL.

This clonotype was recorded a few times. This chain joins TRBV20-1 and TRBJ1-5, with 7 bases aligning to TRBD1. CDR1 is DFQATT and CDR2 is SNEGSKA in the germline V gene (reference sequence). The V gene end was trimmed by 5 bases and the J gene end by 2 bases; junction bases not matched to a gene: 9. The CDR3 has 15 amino acids. The CDR3 sequence is CSAHRKGAGNQPQHF. CDR3 nucleotide sequence: TGCAGTGCTCATAGGAAGGGGGCTGGCAATCAGCCCCAGCATTTT.

This clonotype occurred a few times. The chain joins TRBV24-1 to TRBJ2-5; 11 positions match TRBD1. This CDR3 contains 16 residues. In germline, CDR1 is KGHDR, CDR2 SFDVKD. J was trimmed by 4 bases and V by 9 bases; bases with no gene match: 12. The CDR3 coding sequence is TGTGCCACCGGCATACAGGACAGGGGGCGCGGAGAGACCCAGTACTTC. Its translation: CATGIQDRGRGETQYF.

The V gene is TRBV6-5, the J gene TRBJ2-7; TRBD2 aligns across 7 bases. From germline, CDR1 is MNHEY and CDR2 SVGAGI. V lost 0 bases, J lost 4 bases, and 9 bases stayed unmatched. The CDR3 sequence is 16 residues long. Here the CDR3 DNA reads TGTGCCAGCAGTTACTCAGCGGGATCCGGGGTATACGAGCAGTACTTC. Protein: CASSYSAGSGVYEQYF.

This clonotype was observed a handful of times. The V call is TRBV20-1, the J call TRBJ2-1; D is possibly TRBD2 (6 bases). The germline gives CDR1 DFQATT, CDR2 SNEGSKA (reference sequence). V shed 1 base and J shed 13 bases, with 14 bases lying between them. This CDR3 has 12 amino acids. The CDR3 loop is CSARVRRARQFF. The CDR3 DNA reads as TGCAGTGCTAGAGTCAGGAGGGCCCGTCAGTTCTTC.

J is TRBJ2-5 and V is TRBV14; D might be TRBD1 (6 bases). CDR3 length equals 17 residues. Trimming removed 4 bases at V and 4 bases at J, with 22 bases between. CDR1 SGHDN and CDR2 FVKESK come from the germline V gene. CDR3 sequence: CASSPLPTGRGRETQYF. The DNA of the CDR3 is TGTGCCAGCAGCCCCCTTCCGACCGGCAGGGGAAGAGAGACCCAGTACTTC. Together with reference TRBV14 and TRBJ2-5, the CDR3 gives the full variable domain: EAGVTQFPSHSVIEKGQTVTLRCDPISGHDNLYWYRRVMGKEIKFLLHFVKESKQDESGMPNNRFLAERTGGTYSTLKVQPAELEDSGVYFCASSPLPTGRGRETQYFGPGTRLLVL.

V and J are TRBV20-1 and TRBJ1-5, with D tentatively TRBD1 (5 bases). The germline V gene encodes CDR1 DFQATT and CDR2 SNEGSKA (reference sequence). V lost 6 bases, J lost 4 bases, and 19 bases lay in between. This CDR3 is built from 15 residues. The CDR3: CSAHGGILYNQPQHF. The CDR3 DNA follows: TGCAGTGCCCATGGGGGGATTCTATATAATCAGCCCCAGCATTTT.